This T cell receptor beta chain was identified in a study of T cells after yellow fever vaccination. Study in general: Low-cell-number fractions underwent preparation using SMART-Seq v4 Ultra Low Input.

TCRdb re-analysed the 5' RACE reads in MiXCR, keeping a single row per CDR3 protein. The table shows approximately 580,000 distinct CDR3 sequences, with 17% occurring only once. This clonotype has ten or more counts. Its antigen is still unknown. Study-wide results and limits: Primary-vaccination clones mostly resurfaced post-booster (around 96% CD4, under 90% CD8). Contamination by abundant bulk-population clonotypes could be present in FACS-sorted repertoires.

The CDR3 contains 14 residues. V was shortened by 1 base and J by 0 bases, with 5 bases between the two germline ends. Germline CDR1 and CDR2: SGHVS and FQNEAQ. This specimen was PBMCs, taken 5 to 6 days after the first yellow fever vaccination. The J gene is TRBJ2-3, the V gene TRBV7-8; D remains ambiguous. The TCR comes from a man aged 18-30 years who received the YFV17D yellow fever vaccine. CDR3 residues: CASSLERSTDTQYF. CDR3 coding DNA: TGTGCCAGCAGCTTAGAAAGAAGCACAGATACGCAGTATTTT.